Given below is one T cell receptor (beta chain) in context. Its antigen is currently unknown. V lost 5 bases to trimming and J lost 6 bases; unmatched junction nucleotides: 21. The CDR3 loop spans 19 amino acids. Germline V gene data show CDR1 as MRHNA and CDR2 as SNTAGT. TCRdb keeps only in-frame clones here, not all; method: immunoSEQ multiplex PCR. The table includes about 130,000 clones, about 87% detected once. The sample is drawn from a study of cytomegalovirus exposure and HLA in healthy donors. Study observations and caveats: Rare sequences made up most TCRs, while some public TCRs were found in many donors. Using the classifier, cytomegalovirus status was reportedly diagnosed with high specificity and sensitivity. In vitro data verified a few CMV-associated chains as specific for CMV antigens. First-cohort TCR clusters were later found to tend to co-occur in the roughly 130 validation repertoires.

This rearrangement joins TRBV6-4 to TRBJ2-1; 8 positions agree with TRBD2. The sequence was collected from a woman in her 30s in good health and CMV-seropositive. The sequenced sample was PBMCs. The CDR3 loop reads CASSIGRGQVAGFCNEQFF. Written as DNA, the CDR3 is TGTGCCAGCAGTATCGGCAGGGGTCAAGTAGCGGGGTTCTGCAATGAGCAGTTCTTC.